The clone carrying this T cell receptor beta chain was recorded a few times. The antigen remains undetermined. The CDR3 extends over 14 amino acids. Germline V gene sequence: CDR1 DFQATT, CDR2 SNEGSKA (reference sequence). With V trimmed by 0 bases and J by 5 bases, 3 bases remained unmatched. This sample is part of a study of response to subunit inactivated influenza vaccine. TCRdb processed the RT-PCR reads anew with MiXCR; each CDR3 protein has one entry. The sample shows hundreds of thousands of distinct CDR3 sequences, approximately 15% of them seen only once. Study-wide points: A suggestion made by the authors is that each seasonal influenza vaccination recruits few new T cells.

The source was PBMCs from blood, collected less than 13 days after vaccination. The source of this sequence is a man aged 45-60 years who received an inactivated influenza vaccine. The gene calls are TRBV20-1 and TRBJ2-2; TRBD1 matches at 7 bases. In DNA, the CDR3 is TGCAGTGCTAGAGATCACAGGGGAACCGGGGAGCTGTTTTTT. The encoded protein is CSARDHRGTGELFF.